The 23 T cell receptor beta chains presented below share a single source sample, sequenced in a study of Ad26.COV2.S vaccination and SARS-CoV-2 variants. This table comes from immunoSEQ multiplex PCR, and its TCRdb copy is limited to in-frame clones, with some not included. The table has 300,000 to 400,000 clones, around 88% seen once. Treatment defined: some 20 received Ad26.COV2.S at low or high dose, single or two shots; roughly five received placebo; per-sample allocation not given. Sampling was performed 63 days after the first vaccine or placebo injection. The sample here was peripheral blood, taken in a trial of Ad26.COV2.S vaccine versus placebo. The origin of the receptors is a person between 18 and 60 years old who received the Ad26.COV2.S COVID-19 vaccine or a placebo.

Written as DNA, the CDR3 is TGTGCCAGCAGCACTCGGGACAGGGTTAATAGCAATCAGCCCCAGCATTTT. Protein sequence: CASSTRDRVNSNQPQHF. This chain connects TRBV5-6 to TRBJ1-5; 9 positions agree with TRBD1. Per germline, CDR1 SGHDT and CDR2 YYEEEE. V gave up 4 bases and J gave up 0 bases; unmatched junction bases: 8. This CDR3 contains 17 residues.

This clone was counted a single time. Other DNA variants within this sample encode the same CDR3. The chain recombines TRBV27 with TRBJ2-3, with D possibly TRBD2 on 6 matching bases. Trimming pared 6 bases from V and 1 base from J, leaving 11 bases between. Germline CDR1 MNHEY, CDR2 SMNVEV (reference sequence). The CDR3 sequence is 14 residues long. CDR3: CASSLGGGTDTQYF. CDR3 coding DNA: TGTGCCAGCAGCCTTGGCGGGGGCACAGATACGCAGTATTTT.

The chain couples TRBV12-5 to TRBJ1-6, with a weak D call TRBD1 (5 bases). This CDR3 contains 16 residues. The germline gives CDR1 LGHNT, CDR2 FRNRAP. V lost 1 base and J 5 bases, leaving 12 bases between the germline ends. CDR3 region: CASGLGQGENNSPLHF. The CDR3 region has the DNA TGTGCTAGTGGTTTGGGGCAGGGAGAAAATAATTCACCCCTCCACTTT.

The CDR3 protein is CASSQDRQDSQETQYF. CDR3 DNA sequence: TGCGCCAGCAGCCAAGATCGACAGGATAGCCAAGAGACCCAGTACTTC. The genes are TRBV4-1 and TRBJ2-5, with D possibly matching TRBD1 (6 bases). The germline gives CDR1 MGHRA, CDR2 YSYEKL. CDR3 length: 16 residues. The V end lost 0 bases, the J end lost 1 base, and 12 bases lay between the germline ends.

The J gene is TRBJ1-1, the V gene TRBV30; 9 positions match TRBD1. This CDR3 is 14 amino acids long. Germline loops: CDR1 GTSNPN, CDR2 SVGIG (reference sequence). After removal of 2 bases from V and 3 bases from J, the junction contained 4 bases not matched to a gene. CDR3 in DNA: TGTGCCTGGAGTATGGGGACAGGGCACACTGAAGCTTTCTTT. This translates into CAWSMGTGHTEAFF.

V usage is TRBV28 and J usage is TRBJ1-2, with D possibly being TRBD1 (5 bases). V was trimmed by 5 bases and J by 8 bases, leaving 12 bases between them. CDR3 length: 12 amino acids. From germline, CDR1 is MDHEN and CDR2 SYDVKM. The CDR3 nucleotides are TGTGCCAGCAGTGTGCCAGGGAACGGCTACACCTTC. Translated, it gives CASSVPGNGYTF.

This clone occurred once. The chain recombines TRBV19 with TRBJ1-5; D is unresolved. V shed 2 bases and J shed 3 bases, with 8 bases lying between them. The germline CDR1 and CDR2 sequences are LNHDA and SQIVND (reference sequence). The CDR3 length is 14 residues. The DNA of the CDR3 is TGTGCCAGTAGTATATACAGCAACAATCAGCCCCAGCATTTT. This gives the protein CASSIYSNNQPQHF.

The chain links TRBV10-2 to TRBJ2-3; D gene uncertain. V was clipped by 4 bases and J by 3 bases, with 8 bases between them. CDR1 is WSHSY and CDR2 is SAAADI in the germline V gene. This CDR3 region has 13 residues. CDR3 protein: CASSALGTDTQYF. The CDR3 DNA follows: TGCGCCAGCAGTGCGTTGGGGACAGATACGCAGTATTTT.

In this sample, this clone turned up once. V gene TRBV5-1 combines with J gene TRBJ2-7, with 7 bases matching TRBD2. V dropped 5 bases and J dropped 5; count of bases not matched to a gene: 7. Germline CDR1 SGHRS, CDR2 YFSETQ. There are 13 residues in the CDR3. CDR3 bases: TGCGCCAGCAGTATGGGAGGGCCGGACGAGCAGTACTTC. Residues: CASSMGGPDEQYF.

This clone appeared once. The CDR3 DNA reads as TGTGCCAGCAGCTTGGGCCGGGAACGGATCTACGAGCAGTACTTC. Protein product: CASSLGRERIYEQYF. This chain uses TRBV5-5 with TRBJ2-7; tentative D call: TRBD2 (5 bases). Trimming took 0 bases from V and 3 from J, leaving 13 bases between them. The CDR3 covers 15 residues. The germline CDR1 and CDR2 sequences are SGHKS and YYEKEE (reference sequence).

This clone was seen more than once but under ten times. The chain carries TRBV9 and TRBJ2-3, with TRBD2 identical over 12 bases. Germline V gene data show CDR1 as SGDLS and CDR2 as YYNGEE. V gave up 0 bases and J gave up 4 bases; unmatched junction bases: 9. The CDR3 consists of 18 residues. The CDR3 is CASSVDPTSGRIADTQYF. In DNA, the CDR3 is TGTGCCAGCAGCGTAGACCCAACTAGCGGGAGGATTGCAGATACGCAGTATTTT.

The J gene is TRBJ2-5, the V gene TRBV6-2 or TRBV6-3, with 9 nucleotides matching TRBD2. The germline gives CDR1 MNHEY, CDR2 SVGEGT. J lost 5 bases, V lost 0 bases, and 7 bases had no gene match. CDR3 size: 16 residues. The CDR3 DNA sequence: TGTGCCAGCAGTTACTCGATCGGGACTAGCTTGGAGACCCAGTACTTC. It codes for CASSYSIGTSLETQYF.

The J gene is TRBJ2-1, the V gene TRBV7-9; the match to TRBD2 covers 14 bases. This CDR3 spans 17 amino acids. Trimming at V came to 4 bases and at J to 3 bases, leaving 5 bases not matched to a gene. Germline assignment: CDR1 SEHNR and CDR2 FQNEAQ (reference sequence). This CDR3 is CASSSGLAGVSYNEQFF. CDR3 DNA: TGTGCCAGCAGCTCGGGACTAGCGGGAGTTAGCTACAATGAGCAGTTCTTC.

This clone showed up just once. This chain connects TRBV29-1 to TRBJ2-1; 8 bases match TRBD1. J gave up 6 bases and V 6 bases, and 7 bases lay outside the gene matches. The length of the CDR3 is 13 residues. CDR1 SQVTM and CDR2 ANQGSEA come from the germline V gene. CDR3 loop: CSVTQGAPNEQFF. CDR3 coding DNA: TGCAGCGTAACCCAGGGGGCGCCCAATGAGCAGTTCTTC.

This chain links TRBV10-2 with TRBJ2-2; a weak D match, TRBD2 (5 bases). The germline CDR1 and CDR2 sequences are WSHSY and SAAADI. The germline V and J ends were trimmed by 4 bases and 5 bases, with 8 bases remaining between them. The CDR3 has 13 amino acids. The CDR3 DNA sequence: TGCGCCAGCAGTGGAGGGATAACCGGGGAGCTGTTTTTT. Its protein product is CASSGGITGELFF.

The V call is TRBV2, the J call TRBJ2-3, with TRBD1 matching 7 bases. The V gene end was trimmed by 6 bases and the J gene end by 1 base; junction bases not matched to a gene: 13. Germline assignment: CDR1 SNHLY and CDR2 FYNNEI. This CDR3 contains 17 residues. The CDR3 DNA reads TGTGCCAGCAGCTATCAGAGTCGGACAGGCCGCACAGATACGCAGTATTTT. This gives the protein CASSYQSRTGRTDTQYF.

Comment on this clone: At the DNA level, this CDR3 is encoded by other sequences in the same sample as well. V usage is TRBV7-2 and J usage is TRBJ2-2; the D gene is possibly TRBD2 (5 bases). Trimming stripped 1 base from V and 1 base from J, with 7 bases between. CDR1 is SGHTA and CDR2 is FQGNSA in the germline V gene. This CDR3 comprises 15 residues. The CDR3 loop is CASSLVRGNTGELFF. The DNA of the CDR3 is TGTGCCAGCAGCTTAGTTCGGGGGAACACCGGGGAGCTGTTTTTT.

This chain links TRBV5-4 with TRBJ2-3; D is possibly TRBD1 or TRBD2 (5 bases each). The CDR3 has 14 amino acids. The V gene's germline CDR1 is SGHNT and CDR2 YYREEE (reference sequence). V was cut by 4 bases and J by 0 bases, with 9 bases left in between. The CDR3 reads CASSPGRSTDTQYF. The CDR3 nucleotides are TGTGCCAGCAGCCCGGGACGGAGCACAGATACGCAGTATTTT. Combining the CDR3 with reference TRBV5-4 and TRBJ2-3 gives the whole variable domain ETGVTQSPTHLIKTRGQQVTLRCSSQSGHNTVSWYQQALGQGPQFIFQYYREEENGRGNFPPRFSGLQFPNYSSELNVNALELDDSALYLCASSPGRSTDTQYFGPGTRLTVL.

Written as DNA, the CDR3 is TGTGCCAGCAGCCAAGAGCCGGGGACCACCGGGGAGCTGTTTTTT. Translated: CASSQEPGTTGELFF. V is TRBV3-1 (or the pseudogene TRBV3-2) and J is TRBJ2-2; D might be TRBD1 or TRBD2, each matching 5 bases. The length of the CDR3 is 15 residues. Germline CDR1 is LGHDT and CDR2 is YNNKEL (reference sequence). V was cut by 0 bases and J by 4 bases, with 9 bases left in between.

The chain combines TRBV4-1 with TRBJ2-1; 7 nucleotides agree with TRBD1. J gave up 2 bases and V 4 bases, and 8 bases lay outside the gene matches. The CDR3 totals 16 residues. Germline CDR1 MGHRA, CDR2 YSYEKL. The DNA of the CDR3 is TGCGCCAGCAGCCGCCCATCAGGGGGAGCCTACAATGAGCAGTTCTTC. It is translated as CASSRPSGGAYNEQFF.

The V gene is TRBV28, the J gene TRBJ1-5; no reliable D call. Trimming pared 2 bases from V and 0 bases from J, leaving 8 bases between. This CDR3 region has 15 residues. CDR1 is MDHEN, CDR2 SYDVKM, per germline. In nucleotides, the CDR3 is TGTGCCAGCAGTTTAGCGGGTAATAGCAATCAGCCCCAGCATTTT. This codes for CASSLAGNSNQPQHF.

The chain carries TRBV7-9 and TRBJ1-1, with TRBD1 matching over 9 bases. This CDR3 is 15 amino acids long. Germline V lookup: CDR1 SEHNR, CDR2 FQNEAQ (reference sequence). V lost 5 bases, J lost 1 base, and 5 bases stayed unmatched. The CDR3: CASSHRDRANTEAFF. CDR3 in DNA: TGTGCCAGCAGCCACCGGGACAGGGCGAACACTGAAGCTTTCTTT.

The chain employs TRBV2 and TRBJ2-5; the D is unclear. V lost 1 base and J 4 bases, leaving 4 bases between the germline ends. This CDR3 spans 12 amino acids. The V gene's germline CDR1 is SNHLY and CDR2 FYNNEI. CDR3 nucleotides: TGTGCCAGCAGTGAAGAGACAGAGACCCAGTACTTC. It encodes CASSEETETQYF.